The 12 T cell receptor beta chains given below trace back to one sample, sequenced in a study of patients and donors after allogeneic stem cell transplantation. MiXCR, applied by TCRdb to the RT-PCR reads, yields one record per CDR3 protein. The table includes hundreds of thousands of distinct CDR3 sequences, more than 15% detected once. The sample taken for sequencing was blood, either unsorted or a sorted T cell fraction (not recorded which). All receptors come from a human donor who was either an allogeneic HSCT recipient or a stem cell or donor lymphocyte infusion donor (not recorded which). It is not recorded whose cells these are; they may come from a transplant donor.

This clonotype was found many times. The chain carries TRBV5-1 and TRBJ2-3, with 8 bases lining up with TRBD1. V shed 0 bases and J 5 bases; nucleotides not matched to a gene: 5. Germline assignment: CDR1 SGHRS and CDR2 YFSETQ. This CDR3 comprises 15 residues. In nucleotides, the CDR3 is TGCGCCAGCAGCTTGGACCCAGGGGGCAGAGATACGCAGTATTTT. Encoded protein: CASSLDPGGRDTQYF.

J is TRBJ1-2 and V is TRBV6-6; D is possibly TRBD1 (5 bases). The germline CDR1 and CDR2 sequences are MNHNY and SVGAGI (reference sequence). The CDR3 contains 13 residues. V lost 7 bases and J 4 bases, leaving 13 bases between the germline ends. The CDR3 DNA reads as TGTGCCAGCAACATGGGGGGTCTCTATGGCTACACCTTC. It yields the protein CASNMGGLYGYTF.

This clonotype was seen more than once but under ten times. The chain employs TRBV25-1 and TRBJ2-3; 11 bases agree with TRBD1. J gave up 3 bases and V 0 bases, and 5 bases lay outside the gene matches. Per germline, CDR1 MGHDK and CDR2 SYGVNS. The CDR3 sequence is 17 residues long. The CDR3 DNA is TGTGCCAGCAGTGAATATAAGGGACAGGGGGGGACAGATACGCAGTATTTT. This sequence encodes CASSEYKGQGGTDTQYF.

This clonotype came up a few times. The V and J genes are TRBV6-5 and TRBJ2-5, with 8 bases fitting TRBD1. J gave up 3 bases and V 2 bases, and 5 bases lay outside the gene matches. The CDR3 has 15 residues. Germline-derived CDR1 and CDR2 are MNHEY and SVGAGI. CDR3 sequence (DNA): TGTGCCAGCAGTTACGTTGACAGGGGAAAAGAGACCCAGTACTTC. This gives the protein CASSYVDRGKETQYF.

The chain combines TRBV7-3 with TRBJ2-1; D gene unclear. In germline, CDR1 is SGHTA, CDR2 FQGTGA. V shed 2 bases and J shed 0 bases, with 14 bases lying between them. There are 17 residues in the CDR3. The CDR3 loop is CASSLGRHRDSYNEQFF. CDR3 in DNA: TGTGCCAGCAGCTTAGGGCGGCACCGAGACTCCTACAATGAGCAGTTCTTC.

This clonotype was seen at least ten times. V is TRBV5-6 and J is TRBJ2-3; D uncertain. CDR1 and CDR2 from the germline V gene are SGHDT and YYEEEE. The ends were cut back, 0 bases at V and 2 bases at J, with 7 bases in the middle. This CDR3 is 14 amino acids long. In nucleotides, the CDR3 is TGTGCCAGCAGCTTGGGCCACAACACAGATACGCAGTATTTT. This translates into CASSLGHNTDTQYF.

The chain is built from TRBV7-9 and TRBJ2-1; TRBD1 might be the D (6 bases). The germline V gene has CDR1 SEHNR and CDR2 FQNEAQ (reference sequence). The V and J ends lost 6 bases and 4 bases respectively, with 10 bases between them. The CDR3 is 13 amino acids. CDR3 nucleotide sequence: TGTGCCAGCAGTGATACAGGGTACAATGAGCAGTTCTTC. Its protein is CASSDTGYNEQFF.

This chain connects TRBV20-1 to TRBJ2-1; 8 bases line up with TRBD2. Germline assignment: CDR1 DFQATT and CDR2 SNEGSKA (reference sequence). This CDR3 is built from 16 residues. V lost 2 bases, J lost 6 bases, and 12 bases stayed unmatched. DNA for the CDR3: TGCAGTGCTAGAAAATTAAGCGGGGGTTACCGCAATGAGCAGTTCTTC. It codes for CSARKLSGGYRNEQFF.

This chain connects TRBV24-1 to TRBJ2-1; 8 bases line up with TRBD2. This CDR3 is built from 17 residues. Germline assignment: CDR1 KGHDR and CDR2 SFDVKD. V dropped 4 bases and J dropped 0; count of bases not matched to a gene: 7. The DNA for the CDR3 is TGTGCCACCAGTGACCAGGGGCGGGGGGACTCCTACAATGAGCAGTTCTTC. The encoded protein is CATSDQGRGDSYNEQFF.

This clonotype was counted many times. The rearrangement joins TRBV5-1 to TRBJ1-1, with D perhaps TRBD1 (5 bases). Trimming took off 2 bases at V and 1 base at J, with 12 bases between the two ends. This CDR3 comprises 15 residues. Per germline, CDR1 SGHRS and CDR2 YFSETQ. CDR3 nucleotide sequence: TGCGCCAGCAGCTTATCCGGGGGATGGAACACTGAAGCTTTCTTT. It encodes CASSLSGGWNTEAFF.

This rearrangement joins TRBV7-2 to TRBJ2-3; 9 bases match TRBD1. Germline-derived CDR1 and CDR2 are SGHTA and FQGNSA. The CDR3 is made up of 17 amino acids. Losses at the gene ends were 6 bases for V and 2 bases for J; bases not matched to a gene: 12. The CDR3 DNA reads TGTGCCAGCAGGACCGGGCGGGGACAGGGAAACACAGATACGCAGTATTTT. This sequence encodes CASRTGRGQGNTDTQYF.

The J gene is TRBJ1-5, the V gene TRBV7-2, with D possibly matching TRBD1 (6 bases). The V end lost 5 bases, the J end lost 5 bases, and 19 bases lay between the germline ends. The length of the CDR3 is 16 residues. CDR1 and CDR2 (germline): SGHTA, FQGNSA. The CDR3 DNA sequence: TGTGCCAGCAGCCCTCAAGGACAGAATTGGGATCAGCCCCAGCATTTT. This translates into CASSPQGQNWDQPQHF. Full variable domain (remainder filled in from reference TRBV7-2 and TRBJ1-5): GAGVSQSPSNKVTEKGKDVELRCDPISGHTALYWYRQSLGQGLEFLIYFQGNSAPDKSGLPSDRFSAERTGGSVSTLTIQRTQQEDSAVYLCASSPQGQNWDQPQHFGDGTRLSIL.